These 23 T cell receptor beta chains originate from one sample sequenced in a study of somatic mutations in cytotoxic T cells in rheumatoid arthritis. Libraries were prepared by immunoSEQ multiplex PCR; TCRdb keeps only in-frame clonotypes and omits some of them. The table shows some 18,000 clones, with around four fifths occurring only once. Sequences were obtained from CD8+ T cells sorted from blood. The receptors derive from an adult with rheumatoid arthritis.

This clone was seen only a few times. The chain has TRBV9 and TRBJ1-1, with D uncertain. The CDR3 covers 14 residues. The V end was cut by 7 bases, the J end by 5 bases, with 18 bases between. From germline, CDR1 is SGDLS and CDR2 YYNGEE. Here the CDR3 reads CASSRVGKSTEAFF. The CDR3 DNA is TGTGCCAGCTCTCGAGTGGGGAAATCGACTGAAGCTTTCTTT.

The CDR3 DNA is TGTGCCGTGGGAGATACGCAGTATTTT. This translates into CAVGDTQYF. The chain carries TRBV7-9 and TRBJ2-3; D unclear. Trimming cost V 11 bases and J 5 bases, with 5 bases left between them. Per germline, CDR1 SEHNR and CDR2 FQNEAQ (reference sequence). The CDR3 loop spans 9 amino acids.

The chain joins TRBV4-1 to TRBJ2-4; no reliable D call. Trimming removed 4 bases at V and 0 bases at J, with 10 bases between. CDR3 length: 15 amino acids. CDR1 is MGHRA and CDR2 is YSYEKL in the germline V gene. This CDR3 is CASSPVQGAKNIQYF. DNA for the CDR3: TGCGCCAGCAGCCCCGTACAAGGAGCCAAAAACATTCAGTACTTC.

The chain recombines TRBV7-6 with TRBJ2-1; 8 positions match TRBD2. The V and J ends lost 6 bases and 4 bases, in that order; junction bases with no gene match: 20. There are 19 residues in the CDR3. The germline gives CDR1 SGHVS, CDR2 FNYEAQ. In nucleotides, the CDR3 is TGTGCCAGCAGTCAACTCGGGGCTAGCGGGCTATATAATTACAATGAGCAGTTCTTC. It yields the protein CASSQLGASGLYNYNEQFF.

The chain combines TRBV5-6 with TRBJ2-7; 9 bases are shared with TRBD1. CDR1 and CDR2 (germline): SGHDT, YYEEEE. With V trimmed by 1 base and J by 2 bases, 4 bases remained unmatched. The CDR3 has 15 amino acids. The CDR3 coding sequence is TGTGCCAGCAGCTTGCGGGACAGGGCTACCTACGAGCAGTACTTC. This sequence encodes CASSLRDRATYEQYF.

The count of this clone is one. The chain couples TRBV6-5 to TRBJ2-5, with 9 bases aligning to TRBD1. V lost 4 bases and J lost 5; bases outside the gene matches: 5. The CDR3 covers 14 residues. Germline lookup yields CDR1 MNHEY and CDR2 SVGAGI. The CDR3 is CASSSTGGRETQYF. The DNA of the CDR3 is TGTGCCAGCAGTTCAACAGGGGGCAGGGAGACCCAGTACTTC.

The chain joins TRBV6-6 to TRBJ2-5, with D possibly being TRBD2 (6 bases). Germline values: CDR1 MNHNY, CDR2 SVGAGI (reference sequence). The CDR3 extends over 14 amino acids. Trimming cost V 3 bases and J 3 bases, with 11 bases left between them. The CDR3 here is CASSYFSGEETQYF. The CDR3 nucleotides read TGTGCCAGCAGTTATTTTAGCGGTGAAGAGACCCAGTACTTC.

The CDR3 bases are TGCAGCGTTGAAGATCTGGGGATACGGGGTTACGAGCAGTACTTC. It specifies CSVEDLGIRGYEQYF. V gene TRBV29-1 combines with J gene TRBJ2-7; weak D call: TRBD2 (5 bases). CDR3 length equals 15 residues. Trimming shortened V by 0 bases and J by 4 bases, and 16 bases separated the two germline ends. Germline lookup yields CDR1 SQVTM and CDR2 ANQGSEA.

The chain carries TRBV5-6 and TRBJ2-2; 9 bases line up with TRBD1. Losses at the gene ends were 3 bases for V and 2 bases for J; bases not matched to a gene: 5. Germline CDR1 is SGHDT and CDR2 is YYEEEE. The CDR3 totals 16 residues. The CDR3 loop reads CASSWEGQGNTGELFF. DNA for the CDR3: TGTGCCAGCAGCTGGGAGGGACAGGGAAACACCGGGGAGCTGTTTTTT.

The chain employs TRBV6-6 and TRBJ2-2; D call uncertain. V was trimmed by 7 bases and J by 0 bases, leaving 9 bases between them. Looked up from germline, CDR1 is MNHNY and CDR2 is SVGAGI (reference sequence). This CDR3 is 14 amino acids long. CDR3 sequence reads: CASILEANTGELFF. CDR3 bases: TGTGCCAGCATTCTGGAAGCGAACACCGGGGAGCTGTTTTTT.

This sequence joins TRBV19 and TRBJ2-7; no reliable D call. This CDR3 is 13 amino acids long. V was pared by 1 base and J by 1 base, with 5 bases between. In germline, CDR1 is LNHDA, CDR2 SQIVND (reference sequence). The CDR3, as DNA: TGTGCCAGTAGTATAGGCTTTTCCTACGAGCAGTACTTC. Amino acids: CASSIGFSYEQYF. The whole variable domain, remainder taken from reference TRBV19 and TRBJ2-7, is DGGITQSPKYLFRKEGQNVTLSCEQNLNHDAMYWYRQDPGQGLRLIYYSQIVNDFQKGDIAEGYSVSREKKESFPLTVTSAQKNPTAFYLCASSIGFSYEQYFGPGTRLTVT.

The DNA of the CDR3 is TGCGCCAGCACCCTAGCGGATTACTACAATGAGCAGTTCTTC. It translates to CASTLADYYNEQFF. The chain has TRBV5-1 and TRBJ2-1, with 7 bases fitting TRBD2. V gave up 6 bases and J gave up 3 bases; unmatched junction bases: 6. The germline V gene encodes CDR1 SGHRS and CDR2 YFSETQ. The CDR3 is made up of 14 amino acids.

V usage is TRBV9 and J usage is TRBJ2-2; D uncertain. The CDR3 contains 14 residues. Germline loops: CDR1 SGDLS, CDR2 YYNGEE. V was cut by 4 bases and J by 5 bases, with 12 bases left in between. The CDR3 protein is CASSLLSGTGELFF. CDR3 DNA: TGTGCCAGCAGCCTGTTGAGTGGTACCGGGGAGCTGTTTTTT.

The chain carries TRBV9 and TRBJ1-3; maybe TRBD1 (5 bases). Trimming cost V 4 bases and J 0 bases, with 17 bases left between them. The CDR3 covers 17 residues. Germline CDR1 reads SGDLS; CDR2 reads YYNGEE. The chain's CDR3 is CASSRGEGRTSGNTIYF. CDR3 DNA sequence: TGTGCCAGCAGCAGAGGGGAGGGACGGACCTCTGGAAACACCATATATTTT. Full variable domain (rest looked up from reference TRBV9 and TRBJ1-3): DSGVTQTPKHLITATGQRVTLRCSPRSGDLSVYWYQQSLDQGLQFLIQYYNGEERAKGNILERFSAQQFPDLHSELNLSSLELGDSALYFCASSRGEGRTSGNTIYFGEGSWLTVV.

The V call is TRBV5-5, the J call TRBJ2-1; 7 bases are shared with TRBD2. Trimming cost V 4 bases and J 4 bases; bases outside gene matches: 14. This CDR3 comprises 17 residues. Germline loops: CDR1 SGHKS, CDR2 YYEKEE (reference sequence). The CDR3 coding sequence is TGTGCCAGCAGCCTCCCAGTATCTAGCGGAGTTTACAATGAGCAGTTCTTC. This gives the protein CASSLPVSSGVYNEQFF.

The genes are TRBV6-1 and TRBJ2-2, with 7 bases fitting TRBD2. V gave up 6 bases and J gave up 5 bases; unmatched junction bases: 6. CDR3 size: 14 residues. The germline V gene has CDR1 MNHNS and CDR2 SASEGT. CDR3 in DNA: TGTGCCAGCAGCCGGGACTATGATACCGGGGAGCTGTTTTTT. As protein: CASSRDYDTGELFF.

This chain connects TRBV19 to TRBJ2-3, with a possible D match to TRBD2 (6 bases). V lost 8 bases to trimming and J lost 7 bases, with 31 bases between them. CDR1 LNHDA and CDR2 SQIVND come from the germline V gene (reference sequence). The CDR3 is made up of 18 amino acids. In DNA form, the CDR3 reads TGTGCCAGTGCGGGACTTAGAAATTCCCCAACACTAGAATATACGCAGTATTTT. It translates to CASAGLRNSPTLEYTQYF.

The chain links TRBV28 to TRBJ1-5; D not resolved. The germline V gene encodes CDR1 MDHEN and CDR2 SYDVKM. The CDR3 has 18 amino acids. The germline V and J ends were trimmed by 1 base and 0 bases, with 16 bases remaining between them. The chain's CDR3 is CASSLSGYGLLSNQPQHF. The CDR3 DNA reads TGTGCCAGCAGTTTATCAGGATACGGCCTGCTTAGCAATCAGCCCCAGCATTTT.

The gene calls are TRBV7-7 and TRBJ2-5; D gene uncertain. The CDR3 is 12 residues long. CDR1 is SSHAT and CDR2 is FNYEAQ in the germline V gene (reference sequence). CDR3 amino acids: CASVGSVETQYF. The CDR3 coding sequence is TGTGCGTCTGTTGGTTCGGTAGAGACCCAGTACTTC.

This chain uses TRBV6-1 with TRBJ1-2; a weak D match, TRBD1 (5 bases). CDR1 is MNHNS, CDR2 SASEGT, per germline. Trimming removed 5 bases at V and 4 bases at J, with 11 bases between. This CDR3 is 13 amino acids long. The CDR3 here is CASSPGTGYGYTF. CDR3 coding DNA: TGTGCCAGCAGTCCAGGGACTGGCTATGGCTACACCTTC.

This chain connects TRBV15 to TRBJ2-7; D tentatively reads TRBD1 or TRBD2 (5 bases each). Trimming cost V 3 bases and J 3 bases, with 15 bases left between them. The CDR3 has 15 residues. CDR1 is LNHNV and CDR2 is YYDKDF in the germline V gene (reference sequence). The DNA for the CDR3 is TGTGCCACCAGCAGTACCGGGACGAATGACTACGAGCAGTACTTC. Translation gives CATSSTGTNDYEQYF.

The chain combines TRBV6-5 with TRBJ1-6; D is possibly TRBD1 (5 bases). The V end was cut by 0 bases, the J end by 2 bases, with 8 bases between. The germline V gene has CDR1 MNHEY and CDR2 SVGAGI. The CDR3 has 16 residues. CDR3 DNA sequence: TGTGCCAGCAGTTACTCGGGGGTAGCCTATAATTCACCCCTCCACTTT. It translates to CASSYSGVAYNSPLHF.

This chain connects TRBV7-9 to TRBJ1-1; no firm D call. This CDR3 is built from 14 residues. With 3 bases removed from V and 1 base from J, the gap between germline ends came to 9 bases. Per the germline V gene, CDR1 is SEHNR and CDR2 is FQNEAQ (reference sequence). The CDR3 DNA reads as TGTGCCAGCAGCTTTCCTGGCGGGAACACTGAAGCTTTCTTT. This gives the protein CASSFPGGNTEAFF.